This is a list of T cell receptor beta chains from one sample in a study of T cells in Graves' hyperthyroidism and ophthalmopathy. TCRdb analysed the multiplex PCR reads with MiXCR anew, one entry per CDR3 protein. Of roughly 740,000 distinct CDR3 sequences in the sample, about 15% were seen once. The sequenced material came from blood. The source of these receptors is a man in his late teens or twenties with Graves' hyperthyroidism. The CDR3 runs from the conserved cysteine through the conserved F or W. A D gene is named only where the DNA matches it firmly. Clone size is shown for a subset of rows, as once, few, many or a class of expanded clone.

j_gene: TRBJ2-4; d_gene: TRBD1; abundance: many; v_gene: TRBV28; CDR3nt: TGTGCCAGCAGTTTATATAGGGGACAGAAAAACATTCAGTACTTC; CDR3aa: CASSLYRGQKNIQYF
j_gene: TRBJ2-2; d_gene: -; abundance: many; v_gene: TRBV2; CDR3nt: TGTGCCAGCAGTGAATCCACAGGGAAGCGGGAGCTGTTTTTT; CDR3aa: CASSESTGKRELFF
j_gene: TRBJ1-2; d_gene: -; abundance: many; v_gene: TRBV7-2; CDR3nt: TGTGCCAGCAGCCCGGGCAATCTCCCAGGCTACACCTTC; CDR3aa: CASSPGNLPGYTF
j_gene: TRBJ2-5; d_gene: TRBD2; abundance: few; v_gene: TRBV6-2/TRBV6-3; CDR3nt: TGTGCCAGCAGTTACTCTGGCGGGAGGGGGGAGACCCAGTACTTC; CDR3aa: CASSYSGGRGETQYF
j_gene: TRBJ1-2; d_gene: -; abundance: few; v_gene: TRBV29-1; CDR3nt: TGCAGCGTTGAAAGGGCAGGCCATTTCTCTGGCTACACCTTC; CDR3aa: CSVERAGHFSGYTF
j_gene: TRBJ2-3; d_gene: -; abundance: many; v_gene: TRBV12-3/TRBV12-4; CDR3nt: TGTGCCAGCAGCCTAGTAGAGGGTGATACGCAGTATTTT; CDR3aa: CASSLVEGDTQYF
j_gene: TRBJ2-1; d_gene: -; abundance: -; v_gene: TRBV12-3/TRBV12-4; CDR3nt: TGTGCCAGCAGTTTCTTGACAGGTCTATCCTACAATGAGCAGTTCTTC; CDR3aa: CASSFLTGLSYNEQFF
j_gene: TRBJ2-7; d_gene: -; abundance: many; v_gene: TRBV28; CDR3nt: TGTGCCAGCAGGTCGAACGGATTCTACGAGCAGTACTTC; CDR3aa: CASRSNGFYEQYF
j_gene: TRBJ2-4; d_gene: TRBD2; abundance: few; v_gene: TRBV4-1; CDR3nt: TGCGCCAGCAGCCAGGCCGATACGGGACTAGCGCGGGCCATTCAGTACTTC; CDR3aa: CASSQADTGLARAIQYF
j_gene: TRBJ2-1; d_gene: TRBD2; abundance: many; v_gene: TRBV7-9; CDR3nt: TGTGCCAGCAGCTTACTAGCGGGAGGGGGTGAGCAGTTCTTC; CDR3aa: CASSLLAGGGEQFF
j_gene: TRBJ1-5; d_gene: TRBD1; abundance: many; v_gene: TRBV28; CDR3nt: TGTGCCAGCTTCGACAGGGGGCGTTTAAATCAGCCCCAGCATTTT; CDR3aa: CASFDRGRLNQPQHF
j_gene: TRBJ2-5; d_gene: TRBD2; abundance: few; v_gene: TRBV11-2; CDR3nt: TGTGCCAGCAGCGGGGTACGAGGCGGGAGGGCCGAGCAAGAGACCCAGTACTTC; CDR3aa: CASSGVRGGRAEQETQYF
j_gene: TRBJ2-7; d_gene: TRBD1; abundance: few; v_gene: TRBV29-1; CDR3nt: TGCAGCGTTGAAGATGGGACAGGGGAAAGCTCCTACGAGCAGTACTTC; CDR3aa: CSVEDGTGESSYEQYF
j_gene: TRBJ1-2; d_gene: -; abundance: many; v_gene: TRBV5-1; CDR3nt: TGCGCCAGCAGCTGGAGGGGGGACGGCTACACCTTC; CDR3aa: CASSWRGDGYTF
j_gene: TRBJ1-4; d_gene: -; abundance: few; v_gene: TRBV4-2; CDR3nt: TGTGCCAGCAGCCAAGAGGGGGCAGCTAATGAAAAACTGTTTTTT; CDR3aa: CASSQEGAANEKLFF
j_gene: TRBJ2-1; d_gene: TRBD2; abundance: -; v_gene: TRBV3-1; CDR3nt: TGTGCCAGCAGCCAAGTATTCAGCGGGAGCGTCTACAATGAGCAGTTCTTC; CDR3aa: CASSQVFSGSVYNEQFF
j_gene: TRBJ2-5; d_gene: TRBD2; abundance: many; v_gene: TRBV11-1; CDR3nt: TGTGCCAGCAGAAGTACGCGGGAGGTACAAGAGACCCAGTACTTC; CDR3aa: CASRSTREVQETQYF
j_gene: TRBJ1-2; d_gene: -; abundance: many; v_gene: TRBV30; CDR3nt: TGTGCCTGGAGCGGTTTGGGGGGCTACTTTCGTTATGGCTACACCTTC; CDR3aa: CAWSGLGGYFRYGYTF